The clone carrying this T cell receptor (beta chain) was seen a few times. The sample belongs to a study of blood T cell repertoires in COVID-19. Study summary: Sites across the United States, Italy and Spain contributed samples from acute and convalescent COVID-19. PBMCs, B-cell-depleted T cells, or T cells were the source of the cDNA or gDNA that made up the material.

Methods used by the authors: Estimates of nucleated cell counts were drawn from the amplification of reference gene primers. TCRdb's table, derived via immunoSEQ multiplex PCR, lists solely in-frame clones and lacks some. The V and J calls and clone size were taken over from that table, and D and trimming were inferred from the DNA. The sample contains 120,000 or so clones, around 64% of which appear only once. The germline gives CDR1 LNHNV, CDR2 YYDKDF (reference sequence). The CDR3 loop spans 15 amino acids. The V gene end was trimmed by 4 bases and the J gene end by 5 bases; junction bases not matched to a gene: 8.

The chain couples TRBV15 to TRBJ1-5; 7 nucleotides align to TRBD1. The sequencing input was peripheral blood. The clonotype originates from a human donor with acute or convalescent COVID-19. The donor label of this sample is uncertain. CDR3 nucleotide sequence: TGTGCCACCAGCAAAACACAGGGGCCCGATCAGCCCCAGCATTTT. Amino acids: CATSKTQGPDQPQHF.